This T cell receptor beta chain was recorded in a study of identical twins. Study-wide results and caveats: Excess twin sharing in beta out-of-frame sequences was weaker. Out-of-frame alpha sequences shared by twins were enriched for low generation probability.

It was template switching that added a universal primer site, and there were unique molecular identifiers on the cDNA. MiXCR was run by TCRdb on the 5' RACE reads, yielding one entry per CDR3 protein. This repertoire shows 500,000 to 650,000 distinct CDR3 sequences, around 24% found once; its top ten account for about 0.5%. With respect to this clonotype: The antigen is unknown.

The CDR3 length is 15 residues. The V and J ends lost 0 bases and 2 bases respectively, with 8 bases between them. The germline V gene has CDR1 LGHDT and CDR2 YNNKEL (reference sequence). With no exceptions, donors were healthy Caucasians. Separately, the same data were catalogued under a study of yellow fever vaccine responses in identical twins.

The V gene is TRBV3-1, the J gene TRBJ2-1, with D hard to call. The sequence came from a woman younger than 30 in good health. Sequencing was done on a sample of CD4+ T cells sorted from blood. This CDR3 is CASSQDWEPYNEQFF. The CDR3 coding sequence is TGTGCCAGCAGCCAAGACTGGGAACCCTACAATGAGCAGTTCTTC.